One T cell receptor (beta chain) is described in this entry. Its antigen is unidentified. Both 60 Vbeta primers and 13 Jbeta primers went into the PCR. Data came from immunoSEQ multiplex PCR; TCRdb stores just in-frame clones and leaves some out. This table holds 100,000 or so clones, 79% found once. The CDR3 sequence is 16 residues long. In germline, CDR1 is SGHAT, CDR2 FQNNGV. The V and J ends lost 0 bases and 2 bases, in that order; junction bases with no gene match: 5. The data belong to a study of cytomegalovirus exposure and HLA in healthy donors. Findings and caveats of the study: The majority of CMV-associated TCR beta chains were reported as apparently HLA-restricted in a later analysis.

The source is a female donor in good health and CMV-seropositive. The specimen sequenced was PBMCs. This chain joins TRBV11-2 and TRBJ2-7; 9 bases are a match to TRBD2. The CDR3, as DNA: TGTGCCAGCAGCTTAGAACCCCGCGGGGGGGCCTACGAGCAGTACTTC. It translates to CASSLEPRGGAYEQYF.